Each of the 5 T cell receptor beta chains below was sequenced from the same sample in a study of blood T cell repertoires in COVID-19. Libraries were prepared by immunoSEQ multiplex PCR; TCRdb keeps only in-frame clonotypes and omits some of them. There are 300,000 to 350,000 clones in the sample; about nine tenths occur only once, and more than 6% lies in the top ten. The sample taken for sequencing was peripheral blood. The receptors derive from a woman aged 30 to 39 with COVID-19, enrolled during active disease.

CDR3 DNA sequence: TGTGCCAGTAGTACCCTGTATCAGCCCCAGCATTTT. Translated: CASSTLYQPQHF. V usage is TRBV19 and J usage is TRBJ1-5; D gene uncertain. Per the germline V gene, CDR1 is LNHDA and CDR2 is SQIVND (reference sequence). The CDR3 is 12 amino acids. The germline V and J ends were trimmed by 4 bases and 5 bases, with 6 bases remaining between them.

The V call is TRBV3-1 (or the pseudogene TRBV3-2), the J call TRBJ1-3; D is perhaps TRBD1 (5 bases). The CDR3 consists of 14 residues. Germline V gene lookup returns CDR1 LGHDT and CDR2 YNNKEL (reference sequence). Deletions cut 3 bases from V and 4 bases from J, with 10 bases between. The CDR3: CASSQQGVGNTIYF. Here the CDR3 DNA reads TGTGCCAGCAGCCAGCAGGGTGTCGGAAACACCATATATTTT.

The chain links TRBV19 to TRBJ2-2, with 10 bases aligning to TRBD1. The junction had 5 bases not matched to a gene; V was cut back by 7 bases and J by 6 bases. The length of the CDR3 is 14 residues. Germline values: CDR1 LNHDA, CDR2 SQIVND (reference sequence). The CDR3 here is CASTDRGRPGELFF. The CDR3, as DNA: TGTGCCAGTACCGACAGGGGGCGACCCGGGGAGCTGTTTTTT.

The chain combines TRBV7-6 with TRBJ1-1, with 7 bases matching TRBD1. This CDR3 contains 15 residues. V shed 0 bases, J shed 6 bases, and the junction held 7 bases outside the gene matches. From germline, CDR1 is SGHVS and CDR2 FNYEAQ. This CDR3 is CASSLAPTGLSEAFF. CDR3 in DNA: TGTGCCAGCAGCTTAGCCCCGACAGGGTTGTCTGAAGCTTTCTTT.

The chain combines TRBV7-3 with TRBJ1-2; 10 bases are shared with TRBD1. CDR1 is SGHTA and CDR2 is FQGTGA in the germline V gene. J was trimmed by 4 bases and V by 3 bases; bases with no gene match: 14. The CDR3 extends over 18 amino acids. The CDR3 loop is CASSLDGTGATRSYGYTF. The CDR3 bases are TGTGCCAGCAGCTTGGACGGGACAGGGGCTACGAGAAGCTATGGCTACACCTTC. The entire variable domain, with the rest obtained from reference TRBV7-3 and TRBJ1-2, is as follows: GAGVSQTPSNKVTEKGKYVELRCDPISGHTALYWYRQSLGQGPEFLIYFQGTGAADDSGLPNDRFFAVRPEGSVSTLKIQRTERGDSAVYLCASSLDGTGATRSYGYTFGSGTRLTVV.